Shown below are 32 T cell receptor beta chains from a single sample sequenced in a study of blood T cell repertoires in COVID-19. Sequencing was performed with immunoSEQ multiplex PCR; in TCRdb, only in-frame clones are kept and a portion is missing. The table shows around 130,000 clones, with roughly 90% occurring only once. The sample comprised peripheral blood. These receptors were collected from a man between 45 and 60 years old with active COVID-19.

As for this clone: The sample holds other DNA sequences that translate to the same CDR3. The chain carries TRBV5-1 and TRBJ2-2, with a weak D call TRBD1 (6 bases). Germline CDR1 is SGHRS and CDR2 is YFSETQ. Trimming removed 0 bases from V and 4 bases from J, with 7 bases in between. This CDR3 comprises 14 residues. The CDR3 spells CASSLARGTGELFF. The CDR3 coding sequence is TGCGCCAGCAGCTTGGCCAGGGGCACCGGGGAGCTGTTTTTT.

The chain employs TRBV7-8 and TRBJ1-5; 7 bases agree with TRBD1. Trimming at V came to 6 bases and at J to 4 bases, leaving 3 bases not matched to a gene. Germline CDR1 and CDR2: SGHVS and FQNEAQ. This CDR3 contains 13 residues. Written as DNA, the CDR3 is TGTGCCAGCAGTAGGGGGCCGAATCAGCCCCAGCATTTT. Its protein is CASSRGPNQPQHF.

The chain combines TRBV5-5 with TRBJ2-7, with D uncertain. Germline CDR1 and CDR2: SGHKS and YYEKEE (reference sequence). With 0 bases removed from V and 3 bases from J, the gap between germline ends came to 10 bases. The CDR3 has 14 amino acids. The CDR3 region is CASSLVLLVYEQYF. CDR3 in DNA: TGTGCCAGCAGCTTGGTTCTTCTTGTCTACGAGCAGTACTTC.

This clone has only a few counts. The chain joins TRBV7-9 to TRBJ2-7; TRBD1 is a possible D gene (5 bases). CDR3 length: 12 residues. The V and J ends lost 5 bases and 8 bases respectively, with 13 bases between them. The V gene's germline CDR1 is SEHNR and CDR2 FQNEAQ (reference sequence). The CDR3 protein is CASSADRSQQYF. The CDR3 nucleotides read TGTGCCAGCAGCGCCGACAGATCTCAGCAGTACTTC.

This clone was detected once. The rearrangement uses TRBV18 and TRBJ1-6; a possible D gene is TRBD1 (6 bases). CDR3 length: 13 amino acids. Germline V gives CDR1 KGHSH, CDR2 LQKENI. V lost 5 bases and J lost 7, with 9 bases in between. The CDR3 sequence: CASSAGENSPLHF. CDR3 DNA: TGTGCCAGCTCAGCAGGGGAGAATTCACCCCTCCACTTT.

The CDR3 nucleotides are TGTGCCAGTAGCCTCGGGGACTCCCCCACAGATACGCAGTATTTT. Protein: CASSLGDSPTDTQYF. This sequence joins TRBV19 and TRBJ2-3, with D possibly matching TRBD2 (6 bases). CDR1 is LNHDA and CDR2 is SQIVND in the germline V gene (reference sequence). Trimming removed 6 bases from V and 2 bases from J, with 15 bases in between. The CDR3 spans 15 residues.

The V call is TRBV10-2, the J call TRBJ2-1; perhaps TRBD1 as D (6 bases). The V gene lost 8 bases and the J gene lost 7 bases, with 12 bases spanning the gap. CDR1 is WSHSY and CDR2 is SAAADI in the germline V gene. The CDR3 has 12 residues. CDR3 amino acids: CASGAGVNEQFF. CDR3 DNA: TGCGCCAGCGGGGCAGGGGTGAATGAGCAGTTCTTC.

The rearrangement links TRBV12-3 or TRBV12-4 to TRBJ1-4; D not certain. Between the trimmed V and J ends, which lost 3 bases and 12 bases, there was a span of 8 bases. This CDR3 has 11 amino acids. The CDR3 coding sequence is TGTGCCAGCAGTTTTTCCGGAGAACTGTTTTTT. Residues: CASSFSGELFF.

The chain links TRBV2 to TRBJ2-1; TRBD2 matches 14 bases. Germline assignment: CDR1 SNHLY and CDR2 FYNNEI. V lost 4 bases to trimming and J lost 1 base; unmatched junction nucleotides: 6. The CDR3 is 18 amino acids. CDR3 sequence reads: CASSGSGTSGSSYNEQFF. For the CDR3, the DNA is TGTGCCAGCAGTGGATCCGGGACTAGCGGGAGTTCCTACAATGAGCAGTTCTTC.

This clone was seen once. This chain connects TRBV5-8 to TRBJ1-5, with D perhaps TRBD1 (6 bases). The CDR3 covers 16 residues. CDR1 and CDR2 (germline): SGHTS, YDEGEE. Trimming pared 4 bases from V and 2 bases from J, leaving 16 bases between. The CDR3 here is CASSKHTGLGNQPQHF. DNA for the CDR3: TGTGCCAGCAGCAAACATACAGGGCTAGGCAATCAGCCCCAGCATTTT.

The gene calls are TRBV24-1 and TRBJ2-3; 9 positions match TRBD2. The length of the CDR3 is 16 residues. V was pared by 1 base and J by 2 bases, with 3 bases of the junction left unmatched. Germline-derived CDR1 and CDR2 are KGHDR and SFDVKD. As DNA, the CDR3 is TGTGCCACCAGTGATTTAAGACTAGCGGACACAGATACGCAGTATTTT. As protein: CATSDLRLADTDTQYF.

The gene calls are TRBV7-2 and TRBJ2-7, with 10 bases lining up with TRBD2. V shed 0 bases, J shed 7 bases, and the junction held 12 bases outside the gene matches. This CDR3 is 17 amino acids long. Germline V gene sequence: CDR1 SGHTA, CDR2 FQGNSA. Here the CDR3 DNA reads TGTGCCAGCAGCTTAGCCTCCTTAGCGGGGGGAGGGCGAGAGCAGTACTTC. As protein: CASSLASLAGGGREQYF.

The chain uses TRBV11-3 and TRBJ2-1; D unresolved. This CDR3 has 14 residues. Trimming removed 1 base from V and 6 bases from J, with 10 bases in between. Germline CDR1 reads SGHNT; CDR2 reads YENEEA. CDR3 amino acids: CASSLGDLSNEQFF. DNA of the CDR3: TGTGCCAGCAGCTTAGGAGATCTTAGCAATGAGCAGTTCTTC.

The chain is built from TRBV11-2 and TRBJ2-3, with TRBD1 matching 8 bases. Germline loops: CDR1 SGHAT, CDR2 FQNNGV. This CDR3 has 14 amino acids. V shed 5 bases, J shed 6 bases, and the junction held 7 bases outside the gene matches. The CDR3 DNA is TGTGCCAGCAGCCGGGACAGGTTAGCCGATACGCAGTATTTT. As protein: CASSRDRLADTQYF.

The J gene is TRBJ2-1, the V gene TRBV7-9; 9 nucleotides align to TRBD2. This CDR3 spans 19 amino acids. Germline CDR1 is SEHNR and CDR2 is FQNEAQ (reference sequence). Losses at the gene ends were 1 base for V and 0 bases for J; bases not matched to a gene: 10. The DNA for the CDR3 is TGTGCCAGCAGCTTAGTTTATAGCGGGAGTCGGAGCTCCTACAATGAGCAGTTCTTC. Protein: CASSLVYSGSRSSYNEQFF.

This sequence joins TRBV19 and TRBJ2-1, with 8 bases lining up with TRBD1. CDR1 LNHDA and CDR2 SQIVND come from the germline V gene (reference sequence). The J segment lost 1 base and the V segment lost 5 bases, leaving 4 bases of the junction unmatched. The CDR3 has 15 amino acids. The CDR3 loop reads CASSVDRGSYNEQFF. CDR3 in DNA: TGTGCCAGTAGTGTCGACAGGGGTTCCTACAATGAGCAGTTCTTC.

The V gene is TRBV5-4, the J gene TRBJ2-3; D call uncertain. V dropped 5 bases and J dropped 0 bases, with 13 bases sitting between them. The CDR3 runs to 15 residues. Germline CDR1 SGHNT, CDR2 YYREEE (reference sequence). CDR3 sequence (DNA): TGTGCCAGCAGAGAGACCATGACTAGCACAGATACGCAGTATTTT. Translating gives CASRETMTSTDTQYF.

Many counts were recorded for this clone. The chain couples TRBV29-1 to TRBJ1-6, with D maybe TRBD1 (5 bases). The CDR3 runs to 13 residues. Germline V gene data show CDR1 as SQVTM and CDR2 as ANQGSEA. In DNA, the CDR3 is TGCATCACCGGGGGATCCGATAATTCACCCCTCCACTTT. As protein: CITGGSDNSPLHF.

V and J are TRBV6-5 and TRBJ2-3; TRBD2 matches at 8 bases. V gave up 5 bases and J gave up 4 bases; unmatched junction bases: 2. Germline CDR1 MNHEY, CDR2 SVGAGI. CDR3 length equals 13 residues. The CDR3 nucleotides are TGTGCCAGCAGTCAGCGGGAGTCAGATACGCAGTATTTT. It encodes CASSQRESDTQYF.

This clone was detected a few times. V usage is TRBV27 and J usage is TRBJ1-2; D is possibly TRBD1 (6 bases). Trimming took off 8 bases at V and 1 base at J, with 14 bases between the two ends. The CDR3 covers 14 residues. The V gene's germline CDR1 is MNHEY and CDR2 SMNVEV (reference sequence). Here the CDR3 DNA reads TGTGCCAGCTCTTCCTCAGGGGTTAACTATGGCTACACCTTC. This translates into CASSSSGVNYGYTF.

V usage is TRBV5-1 and J usage is TRBJ2-3; 7 bases agree with TRBD2. CDR1 and CDR2 from the germline V gene are SGHRS and YFSETQ. V lost 4 bases to trimming and J lost 0 bases; unmatched junction nucleotides: 2. This CDR3 spans 14 amino acids. CDR3 DNA: TGCGCCAGCAGCCCCGGGAGGAGCACAGATACGCAGTATTTT. This codes for CASSPGRSTDTQYF.

V and J are TRBV19 and TRBJ2-4; 8 bases are shared with TRBD1. The CDR3 extends over 14 amino acids. Trimming cost V 1 base and J 7 bases; bases outside gene matches: 3. Germline values: CDR1 LNHDA, CDR2 SQIVND (reference sequence). CDR3 residues: CASSIGGTGNIQYF. The CDR3 DNA reads as TGTGCCAGTAGTATAGGCGGGACAGGTAACATTCAGTACTTC.

V and J are TRBV5-1 and TRBJ2-7, with 8 nucleotides matching TRBD1. J was trimmed by 3 bases and V by 4 bases; bases with no gene match: 9. The CDR3 sequence is 15 residues long. The germline gives CDR1 SGHRS, CDR2 YFSETQ. CDR3 in amino acids: CASSPGQGVDYEQYV. The CDR3 DNA reads as TGCGCCAGCAGCCCCGGACAGGGAGTCGACTACGAGCAGTACGTC.

The chain employs TRBV10-3 and TRBJ2-1; D is possibly TRBD1 (5 bases). The germline V and J ends were trimmed by 6 bases and 9 bases, with 12 bases remaining between them. The CDR3 extends over 12 amino acids. Germline CDR1 and CDR2: ENHRY and SYGVKD. This CDR3 is CAISLREGEQFF. Here the CDR3 DNA reads TGTGCCATCAGCCTCAGGGAAGGTGAGCAGTTCTTC.

CDR3 amino acids: CASMNPGGGNTIYF. CDR3 sequence (DNA): TGTGCCTCAATGAACCCGGGAGGTGGAAACACCATATATTTT. The J gene is TRBJ1-3, the V gene TRBV30; no firm D call. The germline V gene has CDR1 GTSNPN and CDR2 SVGIG (reference sequence). V was shortened by 7 bases and J by 3 bases, with 16 bases between the two germline ends. This CDR3 has 14 residues.

This chain uses TRBV19 with TRBJ1-1; D is uncertain. CDR1 and CDR2 from the germline V gene are LNHDA and SQIVND (reference sequence). The CDR3 has 11 residues. Trimming removed 6 bases at V and 2 bases at J, with 4 bases between. CDR3 nucleotide sequence: TGTGCCAGTAGACTCAACACTGAAGCTTTCTTT. This translates into CASRLNTEAFF.

This chain connects TRBV15 to TRBJ1-1; the D is unclear. Germline CDR1 and CDR2: LNHNV and YYDKDF (reference sequence). The CDR3 totals 14 residues. With 5 bases removed from V and 2 bases from J, the gap between germline ends came to 12 bases. The CDR3 DNA sequence: TGTGCCACCAGCCCACAGTACGAAAACACTGAAGCTTTCTTT. Amino acid sequence: CATSPQYENTEAFF.

This rearrangement joins TRBV7-8 to TRBJ2-2; 8 bases are shared with TRBD2. Per the germline V gene, CDR1 is SGHVS and CDR2 is FQNEAQ. The J segment lost 4 bases and the V segment lost 1 base, leaving 20 bases of the junction unmatched. This CDR3 region has 21 residues. The CDR3 loop is CASSLESSQGIAGRVTGELFF. The CDR3 DNA is TGTGCCAGCAGCTTAGAGAGTAGCCAAGGGATAGCGGGAAGGGTCACCGGGGAGCTGTTTTTT. Filled out from reference TRBV7-8 and TRBJ2-2, the complete variable domain reads GAGVSQSPRYKVAKRGQDVALRCDPISGHVSLFWYQQALGQGPEFLTYFQNEAQLDKSGLPSDRFFAERPEGSVSTLKIQRTQQEDSAVYLCASSLESSQGIAGRVTGELFFGEGSRLTVL.

This clone turned up a few times. The gene calls are TRBV4-1 and TRBJ2-3; D is possibly TRBD1 (6 bases). The CDR3 extends over 19 amino acids. Germline-derived CDR1 and CDR2 are MGHRA and YSYEKL. Trimming removed 0 bases from V and 3 bases from J, with 22 bases in between. CDR3 in amino acids: CASSQDSGGLLRLTDTQYF. CDR3 nucleotide sequence: TGCGCCAGCAGCCAAGATAGTGGGGGCCTCTTAAGGTTGACAGATACGCAGTATTTT.

V gene TRBV5-1 combines with J gene TRBJ1-5; D gene unclear. The V and J ends lost 4 bases and 5 bases respectively, with 10 bases between them. The CDR3 totals 13 residues. The germline V gene encodes CDR1 SGHRS and CDR2 YFSETQ. The CDR3 spells CASSPTIDQPQHF. DNA for the CDR3: TGCGCCAGCAGCCCTACCATTGATCAGCCCCAGCATTTT.

This chain links TRBV19 with TRBJ1-5; D might be TRBD1 (5 bases). Germline V lookup: CDR1 LNHDA, CDR2 SQIVND (reference sequence). The CDR3 has 15 residues. Trimming removed 4 bases from V and 1 base from J, with 11 bases in between. For the CDR3, the DNA is TGTGCCAGTAGTAAAAGGCGACAGAGCAATCAGCCCCAGCATTTT. Amino acid sequence: CASSKRRQSNQPQHF.

The rearrangement uses TRBV7-9 and TRBJ1-1, with D possibly TRBD1 on 6 matching bases. The CDR3 is 14 amino acids. Trimming cost V 1 base and J 6 bases, with 12 bases left between them. Germline assignment: CDR1 SEHNR and CDR2 FQNEAQ (reference sequence). CDR3 in amino acids: CASSLDNRAAEAFF. The CDR3 DNA follows: TGTGCCAGCAGCTTAGATAACAGGGCAGCTGAAGCTTTCTTT.